What follows is one T cell receptor beta chain and its context. The antigen it binds to is not known. Within one base of it there is no much larger clone, and no base qualities were kept. Sequences SGHTA (CDR1) and FQGNSA (CDR2) are obtained from the germline V gene. V trim: 3 bases; J trim: 4 bases; unmatched bases: 9. The CDR3 holds 16 amino acids from the cysteine to the phenylalanine. The retained sequence is limited to the CDR3, 48 bases, with the frame set at the first base. Libraries were constructed by PCR. DNA from cultured CD4+ T cells underwent TCR sequencing with the Oncomine TCR Beta short-read assay at the Johns Hopkins FTIC core. Genomic DNA was extracted from the cultured CD4+ T cells with the QIAamp micro DNA kit. Oncomine TCR Beta libraries from cultured CD4+ T cells were pooled using unique dual indexes and sequenced on an Illumina iSeq 100. The paper's data handling went like this. Non-productive sequences were removed, and CDR3s that did not start with C, did not end with F or W, or were shorter than 7 amino acids were discarded. Antigen-specific clonotypes were identified with the MANAFEST web application by comparing peptide-stimulated wells with reference and other culture wells. For a clone to be called positive, the clone needed an FDR below 0.05, an odds ratio above 5, and a productive frequency above 0.1% in at least two of three replicate wells. A clonotype was classed as cross-reactive if the clonotype showed significant expansion both in SARS-CoV-2 spike wells and in at least one common cold coronavirus spike condition. Using R version 3.6.1, CDR3 homology was evaluated through Levenshtein distances (stringdist) along with unrooted phylogenetic trees (ape). The raw public data were reprocessed by TCRdb itself: fastp quality trimming at Q25, MiXCR clonotype calling, in-frame beta chains only. Every distinct CDR3 protein forms one entry, paired with its most common genes and DNA. The V and J calls were determined by TCRdb, not by the authors. The table for this sample lists fewer than 15,000 distinct CDR3 sequences; 60% to 85% of them were counted only once. The biggest ten clones account for around 26% of the sample.

This sample is part of a study of vaccination and CD4 T cells after COVID-19 (dated by TCRdb to 2022 to 2024). Background for the entire study: Convalescent patients had a positive SARS-CoV-2 result on nasal swab PCR, and of these patients, under ten had mild disease and one had severe disease. Six males and four females were included in the convalescent cohort, with two Hispanic individuals, seven Caucasians, two Asians and one multiracial person represented. Participants got two doses of the Pfizer-BioNTech BNT162b2 vaccine (n=8) or two doses of the Moderna mRNA-1273 vaccine (n=2). Post-COVID blood samples from convalescent patients were collected a median of around 100 days after diagnosis, with a range of roughly 35 to 180 days. Post-vaccine blood samples were obtained a median of about 72 days after the second vaccine dose, with a range of 14 to 241 days. For stimulating the cultures, overlapping spike peptide pools were used, derived from SARS-CoV-2 as well as from the common cold coronaviruses HCoV-NL63, HCoV-OC43 and HCoV-229E. As controls, cultures received a CEFX viral epitope pool (the positive control), an HIV-1 Nef peptide pool (the negative control), or no peptide at all. In roughly 11 COVID-19 convalescent patients and a few infection-naive healthy vaccine recipients, the spike-specific CD4+ TCR repertoire before mRNA vaccination was compared with the repertoire after mRNA vaccination.

Taken with the paper, the label for treatment or condition translates to: roughly ten-day PBMC culture with coronavirus spike peptide pools or control peptides (ViraFEST assay). The ViraFEST assay was used in the study, in which antigen-specific T cells were expanded with peptide pools and expanded clonotypes were subsequently identified by TCR sequencing. The positive SARS-CoV-2 PCR tests of the convalescent patients were dated from March to December 2020, before the Alpha, Beta and Delta variants emerged in the United States. Each well held roughly 2 million PBMCs cultured in IMDM containing around 5% human AB serum and around 9.2 IU/ml IL-2, with about 9.1 ug/ml peptide pools added. On days 3 and 7, half of the culture medium was replaced with fresh IL-2-containing medium. After 10 to 11 days of culture, CD4+ T cells were isolated by negative selection using the EasySep CD4+ T cell isolation kit. PBMCs were separated from whole blood using Ficoll-Paque Plus gradient centrifugation and then either used fresh or cryopreserved at -140C. Culture conditions were generally each tested in triplicate wells.

The paper as a whole reports these results and caveats: Relatively few convalescent patients were included in the study, and early timepoints after natural infection were not analyzed. Of the vaccine-specific clones found in convalescent patients, nearly all (304 of 307) were mono-reactive for SARS-CoV-2 spike instead of being cross-reactive with common cold coronaviruses. Among convalescent patients, a median about 86% of the SARS-CoV-2-reactive clones seen after vaccination appeared only after vaccination, which suggests priming specific to the vaccine. The median number of SARS-CoV-2-reactive clonotypes rose from 21 after infection to roughly 38 after vaccination, but the change was not significant.

The TCR sequence derives from a human donor who had recovered from COVID-19. The specimen was CD4+ T cells from blood, cultured in vitro. The sequence is built from TRBV7-2 and TRBJ2-4; 7 middle bases align to TRBD1. The bases read TGTGCCAGCAGCTTCTCCGGGACAGCCAAAAAAAACATTCAGTACTTC. It translates to CASSFSGTAKKNIQYF. The full variable domain, completed from the reference TRBV7-2 and TRBJ2-4 proteins outside the CDR3, reads GAGVSQSPSNKVTEKGKDVELRCDPISGHTALYWYRQSLGQGLEFLIYFQGNSAPDKSGLPSDRFSAERTGGSVSTLTIQRTQQEDSAVYLCASSFSGTAKKNIQYFGAGTRLSVL.